This note documents a single T cell receptor beta chain sequence. These data come from a study of graft-versus-host responses after intestinal transplantation. Study-level information: The recipients all started with anti-thymocyte globulin induction and then took tacrolimus and steroids for two to four years.

The data were produced by immunoSEQ multiplex PCR, yet TCRdb's version contains in-frame clones alone and is incomplete. Of fewer than 30,000 clones in the sample, approximately 90% are singletons; the top ten hold around a tenth. CDR1 SNHLY and CDR2 FYNNEI come from the germline V gene. The CDR3 is 14 amino acids. Trimming removed 6 bases at V and 1 base at J, with 12 bases between. The receptor's source is a human patient who received an intestinal transplant, so some T cells may come from the graft donor. The chain couples TRBV2 to TRBJ1-1, with D maybe TRBD1 (6 bases). This sample comprised PBMCs, obtained about 430 days after intestinal transplantation. The CDR3 loop reads CASRGNRANTEAFF. The CDR3 nucleotides are TGTGCCAGCAGGGGTAACAGGGCGAACACTGAAGCTTTCTTT.